This record covers a single T cell receptor (beta chain). Study processing details: Reference gene primers were amplified, and this amplification served to estimate nucleated cell counts. Here immunoSEQ multiplex PCR was the method, and the copy in TCRdb shows in-frame clones only, minus some. That table gives V, J and clone size, and the DNA gave D and trimming. This sample yields 100,000 to 150,000 clones, of which roughly nine tenths are seen a single time; around 10% belongs to the top ten. This CDR3 has 12 amino acids. V was trimmed by 5 bases and J by 5 bases, leaving 9 bases between them. The germline V gene encodes CDR1 SGHAT and CDR2 FQNNGV. This sample is drawn from a study of blood T cell repertoires in COVID-19. About the research overall: PBMCs, B-cell-depleted T cells, or T cells provided the cDNA or gDNA that made up the material.

The Seattle patients joined while their infection was active and were tracked longitudinally afterward. This clonotype originated in a woman between 65 and 79 years old with COVID-19, enrolled during active disease. The specimen sequenced was peripheral blood. The chain has TRBV11-2 and TRBJ1-1; D possibly corresponds to TRBD1 (5 bases). CDR3: CASSLGLTEAFF. The CDR3 nucleotides read TGTGCCAGCAGCCTGGGACTTACTGAAGCTTTCTTT.